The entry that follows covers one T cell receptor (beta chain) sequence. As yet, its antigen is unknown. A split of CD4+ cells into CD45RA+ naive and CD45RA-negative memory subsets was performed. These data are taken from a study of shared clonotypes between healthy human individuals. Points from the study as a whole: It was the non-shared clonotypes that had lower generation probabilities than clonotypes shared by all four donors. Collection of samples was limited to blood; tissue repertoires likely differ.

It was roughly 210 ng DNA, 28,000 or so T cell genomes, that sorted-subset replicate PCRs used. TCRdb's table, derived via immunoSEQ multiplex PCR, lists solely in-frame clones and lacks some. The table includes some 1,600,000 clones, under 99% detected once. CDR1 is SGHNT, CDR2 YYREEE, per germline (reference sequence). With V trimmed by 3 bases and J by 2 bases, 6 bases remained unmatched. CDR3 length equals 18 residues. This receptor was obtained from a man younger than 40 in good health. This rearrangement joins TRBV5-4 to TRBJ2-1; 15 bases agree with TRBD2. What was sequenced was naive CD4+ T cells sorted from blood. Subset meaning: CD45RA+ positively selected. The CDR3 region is CASSSRTSGRATYNEQFF. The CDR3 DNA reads TGTGCCAGCAGCTCCCGGACTAGCGGGAGGGCCACCTACAATGAGCAGTTCTTC.